The next 13 T cell receptor beta chains were all read from a single sample in a study of T-cell memory formation after mild COVID-19. MiXCR, run by TCRdb on the 5' RACE reads, gives a single entry per CDR3 protein. The profile covers fewer than 550,000 distinct CDR3 sequences, with 20% appearing a single time and 7.5% to 10% taken by the ten largest. Sequencing was done on a sample of PBMCs or a T cell subset sorted from them (not recorded which). These receptors were obtained from an adult woman who had mild COVID-19 (a few samples of this study predate the infection). Cell type and time point are not known.

The V gene is TRBV15, the J gene TRBJ2-7, with a possible D match to TRBD1 (6 bases). V gave up 1 base and J gave up 1 base, with 8 bases separating them. Germline V gives CDR1 LNHNV, CDR2 YYDKDF (reference sequence). The CDR3 loop spans 14 amino acids. CDR3 amino acids: CATSRGDRSYEQYF. As DNA, the CDR3 is TGTGCCACCAGCAGAGGCGACAGGTCCTACGAGCAGTACTTC.

V is TRBV7-2 and J is TRBJ2-5; D gene uncertain. V lost 8 bases to trimming and J lost 1 base, with 5 bases between them. Germline lookup yields CDR1 SGHTA and CDR2 FQGNSA. The CDR3 is made up of 11 amino acids. CDR3 protein: CASAVQETQYF. The CDR3 DNA follows: TGTGCCAGCGCCGTCCAAGAGACCCAGTACTTC.

The J gene is TRBJ1-1, the V gene TRBV7-9; no clear D. V was cut by 3 bases and J by 6 bases, with 11 bases left in between. The germline V gene has CDR1 SEHNR and CDR2 FQNEAQ (reference sequence). This CDR3 has 13 amino acids. The CDR3 region has the DNA TGTGCCAGCAGCTTCGGCGGAGCCTCTGAAGCTTTCTTT. Amino acids: CASSFGGASEAFF.

This clonotype was seen a few times. The chain employs TRBV6-4 and TRBJ2-3, with a possible D match to TRBD2 (5 bases). Trimming removed 5 bases from V and 5 bases from J, with 14 bases in between. This CDR3 has 14 residues. Per the germline V gene, CDR1 is MRHNA and CDR2 is SNTAGT. CDR3 sequence: CASSREGVGDTQYF. In DNA form, the CDR3 reads TGTGCCAGCAGTAGAGAGGGAGTTGGAGATACGCAGTATTTT.

Worth noting for this clonotype: This may stem from a read error, because a much larger clone lies one nucleotide away. This sequence joins TRBV7-3 and TRBJ2-3; D gene unclear. The length of the CDR3 is 15 residues. Germline loops: CDR1 SGHTA, CDR2 FQGTGA. The CDR3 reads CASRLMGTRTDTQYF. CDR3 sequence (DNA): TGTGCCAGCAGATTAATGGGAACTCGCACAGATACGCAGTATTTT.

The chain has TRBV5-1 and TRBJ2-3; D perhaps matches TRBD2 (5 bases). V was pared by 3 bases and J by 4 bases, with 12 bases between. CDR3 length: 14 amino acids. Germline values: CDR1 SGHRS, CDR2 YFSETQ. CDR3 amino acids: CASSSAGRPDTQYF. The CDR3 DNA reads TGCGCCAGCAGCTCGGCGGGCCGTCCAGATACGCAGTATTTT.

The chain has TRBV5-4 and TRBJ2-2; the match to TRBD2 covers 9 bases. The CDR3 loop spans 16 amino acids. The V and J ends lost 3 bases and 4 bases, in that order; junction bases with no gene match: 7. Germline V gene lookup returns CDR1 SGHNT and CDR2 YYREEE (reference sequence). CDR3 sequence reads: CASSSLPAGGTGELFF. In nucleotides, the CDR3 is TGTGCCAGCAGCTCGTTACCAGCGGGAGGCACCGGGGAGCTGTTTTTT.

The V gene is TRBV11-3, the J gene TRBJ2-7; 9 nucleotides line up with TRBD2. The junction had 4 bases not matched to a gene; V was cut back by 4 bases and J by 0 bases. From germline, CDR1 is SGHNT and CDR2 YENEEA. The CDR3 length is 15 residues. The CDR3 nucleotides read TGTGCCAGCAGCTGGGTTAGCGGGAGCTCCTACGAGCAGTACTTC. Encoded protein: CASSWVSGSSYEQYF.

V usage is TRBV5-1 and J usage is TRBJ2-2; the D gene could be TRBD1 or TRBD2 (6 bases each). Germline CDR1 SGHRS, CDR2 YFSETQ. This CDR3 is 17 amino acids long. V was clipped by 4 bases and J by 2 bases, with 18 bases between them. In DNA form, the CDR3 reads TGCGCCAGCAGCCCTTACAACGCGGGACAAAACACCGGGGAGCTGTTTTTT. Its translation: CASSPYNAGQNTGELFF.

The rearrangement links TRBV12-3 or TRBV12-4 to TRBJ2-1, with D possibly being TRBD1 (5 bases). The V gene lost 2 bases and the J gene lost 4 bases, with 9 bases spanning the gap. The CDR3 is made up of 14 amino acids. CDR3 protein: CASSLWSGYNEQFF. As DNA, the CDR3 is TGTGCCAGCAGTTTATGGTCAGGGTACAATGAGCAGTTCTTC.

The chain uses TRBV12-3 or TRBV12-4 and TRBJ1-3; 7 positions agree with TRBD1. This CDR3 is built from 13 residues. V trimming: 6 bases; J trimming: 6 bases; junction bases outside the gene matches: 5. Here the CDR3 DNA reads TGTGCCAGCAGATCCACAGGGGAAAACACCATATATTTT. This encodes CASRSTGENTIYF.

This clonotype has a handful of counts. The J gene is TRBJ2-2, the V gene TRBV7-6; possibly TRBD1 for D (5 bases). There are 15 residues in the CDR3. Germline loops: CDR1 SGHVS, CDR2 FNYEAQ. V was pared by 5 bases and J by 2 bases, with 12 bases between. CDR3 nucleotide sequence: TGTGCCAGCAGCCGCAGGGTGATCAACACCGGGGAGCTGTTTTTT. It encodes CASSRRVINTGELFF.

This clonotype appeared many times. The chain joins TRBV12-3 or TRBV12-4 to TRBJ1-5, with D possibly being TRBD1 (6 bases). This CDR3 is built from 14 residues. V lost 5 bases, J lost 0 bases, and 8 bases lay in between. Here the CDR3 DNA reads TGTGCCAGCAGTCGGACAGATAGCAATCAGCCCCAGCATTTT. Its protein is CASSRTDSNQPQHF.